This T cell receptor (beta chain) was retrieved from a study of T cell responses to AZD1222 COVID-19 vaccine. Overall study findings and caveats: Of spike-specific TCRs, nearly half reportedly target regions left unmutated in variants. The sample set comprised mostly white British donors with more females, and clonal diversity was possibly underestimated. Across spike, vaccine-associated CD4 TCRs were found, dominant at 160-218 and 743-854. When two AZD1222 doses had been given, Spike-specific TCR breadth and depth rose.

Remarks on this clone: The antigen remains undetermined.

With 4 bases removed from V and 3 bases from J, the gap between germline ends came to 16 bases. CDR1 is SGHNT, CDR2 YYREEE, per germline (reference sequence). The CDR3 is 15 amino acids. The protocol was immunoSEQ multiplex PCR, while the TCRdb copy is restricted to in-frame clones and leaves out a portion. The sample holds about 220,000 clones; about 92% are singletons and the top ten take roughly 1%. The V and J genes are TRBV5-4 and TRBJ1-2; possibly TRBD1 for D (5 bases). The sample here was peripheral blood, taken on day 0 of MenACWY control vaccination. The receptor comes from an adult in good health. CDR3 amino acids: CASSPARQGDYGYTF. CDR3 coding DNA: TGTGCCAGCAGCCCGGCCCGGCAGGGAGACTATGGCTACACCTTC.